The 31 T cell receptor beta chains below were found in one sample sequenced in a study of cytomegalovirus exposure and HLA in healthy donors. Clones were read by immunoSEQ multiplex PCR, and TCRdb kept only the in-frame ones, dropping some. The sample holds about 150,000 clones, around 83% seen once. The sample was PBMCs. Receptors originate from a human donor in good health.

The rearrangement uses TRBV5-1 and TRBJ2-1; unclear D gene. The CDR3 contains 14 residues. V was cut by 2 bases and J by 3 bases, with 9 bases left in between. CDR1 is SGHRS and CDR2 is YFSETQ in the germline V gene. CDR3 DNA: TGCGCCAGCAGCTTAACTACTAACTACAATGAGCAGTTCTTC. Its translation: CASSLTTNYNEQFF.

This clone showed up just once. The CDR3 nucleotides read TGTGCCAGCAGCGTAGTTCTAGCGGGGGCTGTGAACACCGGGGAGCTGTTTTTT. Translating it yields CASSVVLAGAVNTGELFF. The V gene is TRBV9, the J gene TRBJ2-2; 10 bases align to TRBD2. Germline CDR1 SGDLS, CDR2 YYNGEE. The CDR3 extends over 18 amino acids. The trim removed 0 bases at V and 1 base at J, leaving 6 bases unmatched.

This clone was counted a single time. The chain recombines TRBV5-4 with TRBJ2-1, with TRBD2 matching 10 bases. The ends lost 4 bases at V and 2 bases at J; junction bases unmatched: 6. Germline V gene sequence: CDR1 SGHNT, CDR2 YYREEE (reference sequence). The CDR3 is 16 amino acids. Written as DNA, the CDR3 is TGTGCCAGCAGCCAGGCTAGCGGGAGTCCCTACAATGAGCAGTTCTTC. Residues: CASSQASGSPYNEQFF. Using reference TRBV5-4 and TRBJ2-1 for the parts outside the CDR3, the full variable domain is ETGVTQSPTHLIKTRGQQVTLRCSSQSGHNTVSWYQQALGQGPQFIFQYYREEENGRGNFPPRFSGLQFPNYSSELNVNALELDDSALYLCASSQASGSPYNEQFFGPGTRLTVL.

This chain connects TRBV5-1 to TRBJ1-2; D gene unclear. Trimming took off 0 bases at V and 3 bases at J, with 15 bases between the two ends. Germline CDR1 and CDR2: SGHRS and YFSETQ. CDR3 size: 16 residues. CDR3 in DNA: TGCGCCAGCAGCTTGGCCGTCGGTTGGCAGGACTATGGCTACACCTTC. Translation: CASSLAVGWQDYGYTF.

The chain couples TRBV11-2 to TRBJ1-1; D unclear. In germline, CDR1 is SGHAT, CDR2 FQNNGV. The length of the CDR3 is 11 residues. The V and J ends lost 5 bases and 5 bases respectively, with 6 bases between them. DNA for the CDR3: TGTGCCAGCAGCCCGGGGACTGAAGCTTTCTTT. Translated, it gives CASSPGTEAFF.

V is TRBV10-3 and J is TRBJ2-1; D uncertain. CDR3 size: 15 residues. Germline V CDR1 and CDR2: ENHRY, SYGVKD. Trimming stripped 3 bases from V and 5 bases from J, with 14 bases between. CDR3 loop: CAISEKVLTNNEQFF. CDR3 sequence (DNA): TGTGCCATCAGTGAAAAGGTTCTCACTAACAATGAGCAGTTCTTC.

The J gene is TRBJ2-4, the V gene TRBV15; 8 bases agree with TRBD2. J gave up 6 bases and V 8 bases, and 9 bases lay outside the gene matches. The germline CDR1 and CDR2 sequences are LNHNV and YYDKDF (reference sequence). The CDR3 spans 14 residues. In DNA form, the CDR3 reads TGTGCCACCCGGGAGGGGGAGATCGGAAACATTCAGTACTTC. This translates into CATREGEIGNIQYF.

This chain links TRBV9 with TRBJ1-2; 9 bases align to TRBD1. V lost 3 bases and J lost 9; bases outside the gene matches: 12. The germline V gene encodes CDR1 SGDLS and CDR2 YYNGEE. This CDR3 region has 15 residues. CDR3 sequence (DNA): TGTGCCAGCAGCGCGGGGAGGGGACAGGGTAATCGCTACACCTTC. Protein: CASSAGRGQGNRYTF.

This chain joins TRBV28 and TRBJ2-7; TRBD1 aligns across 10 bases. J was trimmed by 4 bases and V by 5 bases; bases with no gene match: 11. The germline gives CDR1 MDHEN, CDR2 SYDVKM. The CDR3 sequence is 16 residues long. The CDR3 DNA reads TGTGCCAGCAGTCCCGCGGGCGACAGGGGGCGATACGAGCAGTACTTC. Protein: CASSPAGDRGRYEQYF. The full variable domain, rest sourced from reference TRBV28 and TRBJ2-7, is DVKVTQSSRYLVKRTGEKVFLECVQDMDHENMFWYRQDPGLGLRLIYFSYDVKMKEKGDIPEGYSVSREKKERFSLILESASTNQTSMYLCASSPAGDRGRYEQYFGPGTRLTVT.

This chain links TRBV30 with TRBJ1-5; 7 bases are a match to TRBD1. V lost 0 bases and J lost 3; bases outside the gene matches: 11. Germline V gene sequence: CDR1 GTSNPN, CDR2 SVGIG (reference sequence). This CDR3 is 17 amino acids long. In DNA, the CDR3 is TGTGCCTGGAGTGTACAAAGGCGGGACAGACACAATCAGCCCCAGCATTTT. This encodes CAWSVQRRDRHNQPQHF.

This chain uses TRBV29-1 with TRBJ1-1; TRBD1 matches at 11 bases. The CDR3 contains 12 residues. Germline CDR1 SQVTM, CDR2 ANQGSEA. Trimming at V came to 7 bases and at J to 5 bases, leaving 3 bases not matched to a gene. The CDR3 loop is CSAGQGATEAFF. CDR3 coding DNA: TGCAGCGCTGGACAGGGGGCGACTGAAGCTTTCTTT.

This sequence joins TRBV18 and TRBJ1-2; possibly TRBD1 for D (6 bases). V lost 0 bases, J lost 7 bases, and 12 bases lay in between. In germline, CDR1 is KGHSH, CDR2 LQKENI. The CDR3 is 14 amino acids. The CDR3 sequence: CASSPPDRSRGYTF. CDR3 in DNA: TGTGCCAGCTCACCACCTGACAGGTCTCGTGGCTACACCTTC.

This clone turned up a few times. J is TRBJ2-3 and V is TRBV5-6, with a possible D match to TRBD2 (6 bases). Germline V gene data show CDR1 as SGHDT and CDR2 as YYEEEE. The germline V and J ends were trimmed by 0 bases and 4 bases, with 12 bases remaining between them. The length of the CDR3 is 15 residues. The CDR3 protein is CASSLAQQRADTQYF. Here the CDR3 DNA reads TGTGCCAGCAGCTTGGCGCAGCAGCGGGCAGATACGCAGTATTTT.

This clone was detected only once. The rearrangement uses TRBV11-2 and TRBJ2-2, with 7 bases aligning to TRBD1. The junction had 10 bases not matched to a gene; V was cut back by 5 bases and J by 1 base. Germline CDR1 and CDR2: SGHAT and FQNNGV. The CDR3 has 17 residues. The DNA for the CDR3 is TGTGCCAGCAGCCGCGGCCCCGGGACAGTGAACACCGGGGAGCTGTTTTTT. Its translation is CASSRGPGTVNTGELFF.

The V call is TRBV6-5, the J call TRBJ1-4, with 9 bases lining up with TRBD1. This CDR3 spans 16 amino acids. Looked up from germline, CDR1 is MNHEY and CDR2 is SVGAGI. With 4 bases clipped from V and 7 bases from J, the junction kept 10 bases outside the gene matches. CDR3: CASSSRLRDRAEKLFF. The DNA of the CDR3 is TGTGCCAGCAGTTCGCGCCTCCGGGACAGGGCTGAAAAACTGTTTTTT.

This clone has only a few counts. The CDR3, as DNA: TGTGCCAGCAGTTCCTCGGACAGGGCCCCTGGCTACACCTTC. Protein sequence: CASSSSDRAPGYTF. This rearrangement joins TRBV28 to TRBJ1-2; 8 positions agree with TRBD1. The CDR3 sequence is 14 residues long. J lost 7 bases, V lost 4 bases, and 8 bases had no gene match. Germline V gene sequence: CDR1 MDHEN, CDR2 SYDVKM.

The chain uses TRBV30 and TRBJ2-1; 10 bases line up with TRBD2. With 4 bases clipped from V and 4 bases from J, the junction kept 7 bases outside the gene matches. Germline V CDR1 and CDR2: GTSNPN, SVGIG (reference sequence). The length of the CDR3 is 15 residues. CDR3 bases: TGTGCCTGGACCTTAAGCGGGAGGGCGTACAATGAGCAGTTCTTC. Protein product: CAWTLSGRAYNEQFF.

The chain has TRBV5-4 and TRBJ1-1; D may be TRBD1 (5 bases). Germline V lookup: CDR1 SGHNT, CDR2 YYREEE (reference sequence). Trimming took off 4 bases at V and 4 bases at J, with 14 bases between the two ends. CDR3 length equals 14 residues. The CDR3 bases are TGTGCCAGCAGCCGGGGGGGAGGATTCACTGAAGCTTTCTTT. Translating gives CASSRGGGFTEAFF.

The rearrangement joins TRBV12-5 to TRBJ1-2; the D gene is possibly TRBD1 (5 bases). Germline CDR1 reads LGHNT; CDR2 reads FRNRAP. The V end lost 7 bases, the J end lost 0 bases, and 15 bases lay between the germline ends. This CDR3 is 15 amino acids long. CDR3 DNA sequence: TGTGCTAGTGCCCGGGGGGACCGAGCTAACTATGGCTACACCTTC. It encodes CASARGDRANYGYTF.

This chain joins TRBV21-1 and TRBJ1-1; TRBD1, the table's D call, lacks a check against the DNA. TRBV21-1 is an annotated pseudogene. This CDR3 is built from 14 residues. The CDR3 loop is CASSKGRRDTEAFF. CDR3 DNA: TGTGCCAGCAGCAAAGGACGCAGGGACACTGAAGCTTTCTTT.

The rearrangement uses TRBV9 and TRBJ1-4; D ambiguous. The ends were cut back, 0 bases at V and 5 bases at J, with 14 bases in the middle. CDR1 and CDR2 from the germline V gene are SGDLS and YYNGEE. This CDR3 contains 16 residues. The CDR3 loop is CASSVAFGGLNEKLFF. CDR3 DNA: TGTGCCAGCAGCGTAGCTTTTGGCGGTCTAAATGAAAAACTGTTTTTT.

CDR3 residues: CASSRERLNTEAFF. The CDR3 coding sequence is TGTGCCAGCAGTCGAGAGCGACTGAACACTGAAGCTTTCTTT. This chain links TRBV6-6 with TRBJ1-1; D is ambiguous. CDR1 MNHNY and CDR2 SVGAGI come from the germline V gene (reference sequence). V lost 5 bases and J 0 bases, leaving 10 bases between the germline ends. CDR3 size: 14 residues.

V usage is TRBV4-2 and J usage is TRBJ2-3, with TRBD2 matching over 7 bases. This CDR3 is built from 15 residues. The germline CDR1 and CDR2 sequences are LGHNA and YNFKEQ. Trimming took 3 bases from V and 4 from J; bases not matched to a gene: 7. The CDR3 nucleotides read TGTGCCAGCAGCCACGCGGGAGAAGGGGCAGATACGCAGTATTTT. Its protein product is CASSHAGEGADTQYF.

The V gene is TRBV2, the J gene TRBJ1-1, with TRBD1 matching 8 bases. V shed 5 bases, J shed 1 base, and the junction held 0 bases outside the gene matches. The CDR3 has 13 amino acids. In germline, CDR1 is SNHLY, CDR2 FYNNEI. This CDR3 reads CASSQGANTEAFF. The CDR3 nucleotides read TGTGCCAGCAGTCAGGGGGCGAACACTGAAGCTTTCTTT.

The chain links TRBV9 to TRBJ1-5, with TRBD1 identical over 7 bases. J lost 4 bases, V lost 4 bases, and 8 bases had no gene match. Looked up from germline, CDR1 is SGDLS and CDR2 is YYNGEE. The CDR3 covers 15 residues. CDR3 sequence (DNA): TGTGCCAGCAGCCCGAGGGGGGACAGTAATCAGCCCCAGCATTTT. Translating it yields CASSPRGDSNQPQHF.

The chain is built from TRBV9 and TRBJ2-1, with 11 bases identical to TRBD2. CDR1 and CDR2 (germline): SGDLS, YYNGEE. After removal of 3 bases from V and 4 bases from J, the junction contained 6 bases not matched to a gene. This CDR3 is 16 amino acids long. In nucleotides, the CDR3 is TGTGCCAGCAGCGAAACTAGCGGGAGTTTTTACAATGAGCAGTTCTTC. Residues: CASSETSGSFYNEQFF.

Of note for this clone: The same CDR3 also results from other DNA sequences found in this sample. The chain has TRBV7-2 and TRBJ2-1; 9 bases map to TRBD2. V trimming: 1 base; J trimming: 4 bases; junction bases outside the gene matches: 2. CDR3 length equals 15 residues. Germline assignment: CDR1 SGHTA and CDR2 FQGNSA. DNA of the CDR3: TGTGCCAGCAGCTTAGGCCTAGCGGGATACAATGAGCAGTTCTTC. Protein: CASSLGLAGYNEQFF.

The J gene is TRBJ2-1, the V gene TRBV27, with 13 nucleotides matching TRBD2. Per the germline V gene, CDR1 is MNHEY and CDR2 is SMNVEV (reference sequence). The CDR3 is 19 amino acids. The ends lost 3 bases at V and 0 bases at J; junction bases unmatched: 8. DNA for the CDR3: TGTGCCAGCAGTTTTGGGGGACTAGCGGGGAAAAGCTCCTACAATGAGCAGTTCTTC. Translating it yields CASSFGGLAGKSSYNEQFF.

The V call is TRBV27, the J call TRBJ2-5, with TRBD2 matching over 11 bases. Trimming cost V 2 bases and J 3 bases; bases outside gene matches: 5. The CDR3 is 16 amino acids. CDR1 is MNHEY and CDR2 is SMNVEV in the germline V gene (reference sequence). The CDR3 reads CASSLVAGGFEETQYF. CDR3 nucleotide sequence: TGTGCCAGCAGTTTAGTAGCGGGAGGGTTCGAAGAGACCCAGTACTTC.

In this sample, this clone turned up a few times. The CDR3 coding sequence is TGTGCCAGCAGCCCTTTAGCCCCGGGACAGGCCTCTTTCTTCTATGGCTACACCTTC. This codes for CASSPLAPGQASFFYGYTF. The gene calls are TRBV7-9 and TRBJ1-2; 8 nucleotides line up with TRBD1. Losses at the gene ends were 5 bases for V and 4 bases for J; bases not matched to a gene: 21. CDR1 is SEHNR and CDR2 is FQNEAQ in the germline V gene (reference sequence). The CDR3 is 19 amino acids.

In its sample, this clone was seen once. The V call is TRBV28, the J call TRBJ2-1; 11 positions agree with TRBD2. Germline CDR1 reads MDHEN; CDR2 reads SYDVKM. The CDR3 has 15 residues. J was trimmed by 5 bases and V by 4 bases; bases with no gene match: 4. The CDR3 DNA is TGTGCCAGCAGTTCCGGGACTAGCGGTAACAATGAGCAGTTCTTC. Translated: CASSSGTSGNNEQFF.